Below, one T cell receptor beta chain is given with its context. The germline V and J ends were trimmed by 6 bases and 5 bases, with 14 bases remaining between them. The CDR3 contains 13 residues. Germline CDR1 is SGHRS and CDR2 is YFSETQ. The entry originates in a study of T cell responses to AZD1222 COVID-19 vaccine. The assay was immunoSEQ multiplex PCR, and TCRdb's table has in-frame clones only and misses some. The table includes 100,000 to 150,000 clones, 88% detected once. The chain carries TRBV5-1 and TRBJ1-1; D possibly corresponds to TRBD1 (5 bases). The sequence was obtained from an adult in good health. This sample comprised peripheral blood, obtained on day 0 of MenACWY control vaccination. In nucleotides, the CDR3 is TGCGCCAGCAAGGACCCGGGGCCAACTGAAGCTTTCTTT. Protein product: CASKDPGPTEAFF.